A single sample is the source of the 3 T cell receptor beta chains below, sequenced in a study of blood T cell repertoires in COVID-19. The assay was immunoSEQ multiplex PCR, and TCRdb's table has in-frame clones only and misses some. The table shows just under 90,000 clones, with around nine tenths occurring only once. Sequencing was carried out using peripheral blood. Receptor source: an elderly woman with acute or convalescent COVID-19.

V is TRBV5-8 and J is TRBJ1-5; 7 nucleotides line up with TRBD1. Losses at the gene ends were 4 bases for V and 7 bases for J; bases not matched to a gene: 8. This CDR3 comprises 14 residues. In germline, CDR1 is SGHTS, CDR2 YDEGEE. CDR3 DNA: TGTGCCAGCAGCCGAAGACAGGGAGGCCAGCCCCAGCATTTT. It encodes CASSRRQGGQPQHF.

The V gene is TRBV28, the J gene TRBJ2-6; tentatively, D is TRBD2 (5 bases). Germline-derived CDR1 and CDR2 are MDHEN and SYDVKM. With 7 bases removed from V and 0 bases from J, the gap between germline ends came to 13 bases. This CDR3 spans 16 amino acids. The CDR3 region has the DNA TGTGCCAGCAAGGACTTCTCCCCCTCTGGGGCCAACGTCCTGACTTTC. Protein sequence: CASKDFSPSGANVLTF.

DNA for the CDR3: TGTGCCAGCAGCCAAGGGGTGACAGGGGGCTTCAGCTCTGGGGCCAACGTCCTGACTTTC. This translates into CASSQGVTGGFSSGANVLTF. The rearrangement links TRBV3-1 (or the pseudogene TRBV3-2) to TRBJ2-6; TRBD1 aligns across 10 bases. V shed 1 base, J shed 0 bases, and the junction held 9 bases outside the gene matches. The CDR3 totals 20 residues. Germline lookup yields CDR1 LGHDT and CDR2 YNNKEL (reference sequence).